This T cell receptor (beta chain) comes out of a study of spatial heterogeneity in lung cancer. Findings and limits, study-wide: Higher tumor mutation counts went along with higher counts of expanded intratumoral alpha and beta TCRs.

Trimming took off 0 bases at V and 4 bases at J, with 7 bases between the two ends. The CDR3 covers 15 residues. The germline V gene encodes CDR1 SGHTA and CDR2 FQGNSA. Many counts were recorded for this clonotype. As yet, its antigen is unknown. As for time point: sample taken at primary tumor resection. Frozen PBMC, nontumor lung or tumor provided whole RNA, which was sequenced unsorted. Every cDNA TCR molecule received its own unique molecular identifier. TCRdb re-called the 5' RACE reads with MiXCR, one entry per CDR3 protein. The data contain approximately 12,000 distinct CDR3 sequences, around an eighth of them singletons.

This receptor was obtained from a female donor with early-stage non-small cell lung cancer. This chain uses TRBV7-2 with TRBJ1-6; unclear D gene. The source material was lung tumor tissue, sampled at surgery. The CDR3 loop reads CASSLALGYNSPLHF. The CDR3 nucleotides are TGTGCCAGCAGCTTAGCGTTGGGGTATAATTCACCCCTCCACTTT.